These 24 T cell receptor beta chains were all obtained from the same sample, sequenced in a study of shared clonotypes between healthy human individuals. Sequenced by immunoSEQ multiplex PCR; TCRdb stores in-frame clones only, minus some. This table holds about 1,800,000 clones, just under 95% found once. Naive CD8 cells comprised CD45RO-negative, CCR7-positively selected cells, excluding terminally differentiated effector memory CD45RA+ cells. Sequencing was carried out using naive CD8+ T cells sorted from blood. These receptors came from a man younger than 30 in good health.

The rearrangement uses TRBV6-6 and TRBJ1-1; 7 bases are a match to TRBD1. The junction had 2 bases not matched to a gene; V was cut back by 4 bases and J by 0 bases. CDR3 length equals 14 residues. CDR1 and CDR2 from the germline V gene are MNHNY and SVGAGI (reference sequence). CDR3 coding DNA: TGTGCCAGCAGTTTGCAGGGGGTGAACACTGAAGCTTTCTTT. It yields the protein CASSLQGVNTEAFF.

CDR3: CASSTRTITETQYF. For the CDR3, the DNA is TGTGCCAGCAGCACCCGGACTATAACGGAGACCCAGTACTTC. The chain uses TRBV7-6 and TRBJ2-5; D is perhaps TRBD2 (6 bases). The germline V gene encodes CDR1 SGHVS and CDR2 FNYEAQ. Deletions cut 5 bases from V and 5 bases from J, with 15 bases between. The CDR3 has 14 amino acids.

The rearrangement links TRBV19 to TRBJ2-2; 13 positions agree with TRBD2. The CDR3 spans 19 residues. Germline values: CDR1 LNHDA, CDR2 SQIVND (reference sequence). V lost 0 bases, J lost 0 bases, and 4 bases stayed unmatched. CDR3 sequence reads: CASSIDLLAGGPNTGELFF. CDR3 DNA: TGTGCCAGTAGTATAGATCTACTAGCGGGGGGGCCGAACACCGGGGAGCTGTTTTTT.

The chain links TRBV9 to TRBJ1-1; tentatively, D is TRBD1 (5 bases). The ends were cut back, 2 bases at V and 4 bases at J, with 12 bases in the middle. Germline V gives CDR1 SGDLS, CDR2 YYNGEE. The CDR3 is 14 residues long. In DNA form, the CDR3 reads TGTGCCAGCAGCGTTCGGGGGGTAAGCACTGAAGCTTTCTTT. As protein: CASSVRGVSTEAFF.

J is TRBJ1-6 and V is TRBV10-3; TRBD1 is a possible D gene (5 bases). The length of the CDR3 is 13 residues. The germline V gene has CDR1 ENHRY and CDR2 SYGVKD. V was shortened by 1 base and J by 10 bases, with 8 bases between the two germline ends. Written as DNA, the CDR3 is TGTGCCATCAGTGAGTGGGACCAATCACCCCTCCACTTT. It codes for CAISEWDQSPLHF.

The V gene is TRBV5-1, the J gene TRBJ2-3, with TRBD2 matching 8 bases. This CDR3 is 13 amino acids long. The V gene's germline CDR1 is SGHRS and CDR2 YFSETQ. V lost 5 bases to trimming and J lost 3 bases; unmatched junction nucleotides: 2. The CDR3 DNA sequence: TGCGCCAGCAGAACGGGAGGGACAGATACGCAGTATTTT. It translates to CASRTGGTDTQYF. The full variable domain, its missing parts supplied by reference TRBV5-1 and TRBJ2-3, is KAGVTQTPRYLIKTRGQQVTLSCSPISGHRSVSWYQQTPGQGLQFLFEYFSETQRNKGNFPGRFSGRQFSNSRSEMNVSTLELGDSALYLCASRTGGTDTQYFGPGTRLTVL.

The chain uses TRBV18 and TRBJ2-2; D gene uncertain. The germline V gene encodes CDR1 KGHSH and CDR2 LQKENI. This CDR3 comprises 13 residues. Trimming removed 8 bases from V and 7 bases from J, with 14 bases in between. Here the CDR3 reads CASLTPDGGELFF. The CDR3 DNA reads as TGTGCCAGCCTTACTCCGGACGGCGGGGAGCTGTTTTTT.

The genes are TRBV10-3 and TRBJ2-1; 8 nucleotides line up with TRBD2. The germline V gene has CDR1 ENHRY and CDR2 SYGVKD. The CDR3 extends over 14 amino acids. Trimming took 11 bases from V and 6 from J; bases not matched to a gene: 12. Here the CDR3 DNA reads TGTGCCTCCCGGGCTAGCGGGTTCTTCAATGAGCAGTTCTTC. Translation: CASRASGFFNEQFF.

The chain is built from TRBV7-9 and TRBJ2-1, with 13 bases identical to TRBD2. The junction had 7 bases not matched to a gene; V was cut back by 4 bases and J by 4 bases. CDR3 size: 17 residues. Germline CDR1 reads SEHNR; CDR2 reads FQNEAQ (reference sequence). The CDR3, as DNA: TGTGCCAGCAGCTATACGGGACTAGCGGGAACATACAATGAGCAGTTCTTC. This encodes CASSYTGLAGTYNEQFF.

The chain combines TRBV27 with TRBJ2-4; D is possibly TRBD2 (6 bases). Germline loops: CDR1 MNHEY, CDR2 SMNVEV (reference sequence). Trimming pared 6 bases from V and 1 base from J, leaving 10 bases between. The CDR3 has 14 residues. The CDR3 loop reads CASSERVAKNIQYF. In nucleotides, the CDR3 is TGTGCCAGCAGCGAGCGGGTCGCCAAAAACATTCAGTACTTC.

The chain couples TRBV27 to TRBJ2-1, with D maybe TRBD1 (5 bases). This CDR3 comprises 15 residues. V lost 4 bases to trimming and J lost 1 base, with 11 bases between them. CDR1 is MNHEY and CDR2 is SMNVEV in the germline V gene (reference sequence). In DNA form, the CDR3 reads TGTGCCAGCAGTTCTCAGGGAATATCCTACAATGAGCAGTTCTTC. It specifies CASSSQGISYNEQFF.

The chain's CDR3 is CASSEASLYYEQYF. As DNA, the CDR3 is TGTGCCAGCAGTGAAGCTAGCCTATACTACGAGCAGTACTTC. The V call is TRBV27, the J call TRBJ2-7, with D possibly being TRBD2 (5 bases). Germline V gene sequence: CDR1 MNHEY, CDR2 SMNVEV (reference sequence). Deletions cut 5 bases from V and 3 bases from J, with 14 bases between. The CDR3 runs 14 residues.

The J gene is TRBJ1-1, the V gene TRBV4-1, with D possibly being TRBD1 (6 bases). V lost 3 bases, J lost 1 base, and 12 bases lay in between. Germline-derived CDR1 and CDR2 are MGHRA and YSYEKL. This CDR3 contains 15 residues. DNA for the CDR3: TGCGCCAGCAGCCAGCACAGGGCCCAGAACACTGAAGCTTTCTTT. This encodes CASSQHRAQNTEAFF.

The chain couples TRBV19 to TRBJ1-1; possible D gene TRBD1, 6 bases. Germline V CDR1 and CDR2: LNHDA, SQIVND (reference sequence). Trimming removed 6 bases from V and 4 bases from J, with 12 bases in between. The length of the CDR3 is 13 residues. CDR3: CASSAGVRTEAFF. CDR3 coding DNA: TGTGCCAGTAGCGCAGGGGTTCGCACTGAAGCTTTCTTT.

CDR3 region: CASATGTKFDNEQFF. The CDR3 nucleotides read TGTGCCAGCGCTACCGGGACAAAGTTCGACAATGAGCAGTTCTTC. The chain combines TRBV6-1 with TRBJ2-1, with TRBD1 as a possible D gene (6 bases). CDR3 size: 15 residues. Trimming took off 8 bases at V and 5 bases at J, with 19 bases between the two ends. Germline assignment: CDR1 MNHNS and CDR2 SASEGT.

This chain connects TRBV7-3 to TRBJ2-3; TRBD2 might be the D (6 bases). V was shortened by 4 bases and J by 0 bases, with 11 bases between the two germline ends. The CDR3 has 15 residues. Per germline, CDR1 SGHTA and CDR2 FQGTGA. The CDR3 nucleotides read TGTGCCAGCAGCTGGGCGGGGACTAGCACAGATACGCAGTATTTT. Translated, it gives CASSWAGTSTDTQYF.

Only a few counts were recorded for this clone. The chain employs TRBV19 and TRBJ1-5, with 9 bases identical to TRBD1. V lost 5 bases to trimming and J lost 3 bases; unmatched junction nucleotides: 11. This CDR3 is built from 17 residues. Germline V lookup: CDR1 LNHDA, CDR2 SQIVND (reference sequence). In DNA, the CDR3 is TGTGCCAGTAGTCTCTCGCTTGGGACAGGGATCAATCAGCCCCAGCATTTT. As protein: CASSLSLGTGINQPQHF.

The chain joins TRBV4-1 to TRBJ1-2, with 7 bases lining up with TRBD1. Losses at the gene ends were 2 bases for V and 3 bases for J; bases not matched to a gene: 3. Germline V gene lookup returns CDR1 MGHRA and CDR2 YSYEKL. There are 14 residues in the CDR3. The CDR3 nucleotides read TGCGCCAGCAGCCAAAGAGGGGGCGACTATGGCTACACCTTC. As protein: CASSQRGGDYGYTF.

The chain links TRBV14 to TRBJ2-7; TRBD2 matches at 10 bases. The length of the CDR3 is 17 residues. CDR1 is SGHDN, CDR2 FVKESK, per germline. V gave up 8 bases and J gave up 1 base; unmatched junction bases: 14. For the CDR3, the DNA is TGTGCCAGCGCCCCACTTGACCTAGCGGGGGCGTCCTACGAGCAGTACTTC. Its protein is CASAPLDLAGASYEQYF.

Remarks on this clone: Other DNA variants within this sample encode the same CDR3. This chain connects TRBV6-5 to TRBJ2-1; D remains unclear. V lost 1 base, J lost 6 bases, and 1 base lay in between. Germline V CDR1 and CDR2: MNHEY, SVGAGI. The CDR3 spans 11 residues. CDR3 nucleotide sequence: TGTGCCAGCAGTTACTTCAATGAGCAGTTCTTC. This sequence encodes CASSYFNEQFF.

This rearrangement joins TRBV27 to TRBJ2-1, with TRBD2 matching 9 bases. The CDR3 has 15 amino acids. Per germline, CDR1 MNHEY and CDR2 SMNVEV (reference sequence). V dropped 5 bases and J dropped 8; count of bases not matched to a gene: 10. CDR3 in DNA: TGTGCCAGCAGTCCTCAGTATGTAGCGGGGGATGAGCAGTTCTTC. The encoded protein is CASSPQYVAGDEQFF.

The gene calls are TRBV19 and TRBJ1-5; D perhaps matches TRBD1 (6 bases). Trimming took 7 bases from V and 3 from J, leaving 22 bases between them. The CDR3 is 17 amino acids. CDR1 is LNHDA and CDR2 is SQIVND in the germline V gene (reference sequence). The CDR3 sequence: CASNSLNAGAINQPQHF. The CDR3 coding sequence is TGTGCCAGTAATTCGTTGAACGCAGGGGCTATCAATCAGCCCCAGCATTTT.

The CDR3 spells CASSLPGTGQYF. The CDR3, as DNA: TGCGCCAGCAGCTTGCCTGGGACAGGGCAGTACTTC. The chain employs TRBV5-1 and TRBJ2-5; 9 bases agree with TRBD1. Germline lookup yields CDR1 SGHRS and CDR2 YFSETQ. This CDR3 contains 12 residues. Trimming took 1 base from V and 11 from J; bases not matched to a gene: 3.

The V and J genes are TRBV11-3 and TRBJ1-4; D is perhaps TRBD1 (5 bases). Germline V CDR1 and CDR2: SGHNT, YENEEA. The CDR3 contains 10 residues. V was pared by 10 bases and J by 11 bases, with 11 bases between. CDR3 DNA: TGTGCCACCCCGCGGGGCAAACTGTTTTTT. Its translation: CATPRGKLFF.